The source of this T cell receptor (beta chain) is a study of technical replicates of blood from a handful of donors. TCRdb's copy holds only in-frame clones and misses some; the assay was immunoSEQ multiplex PCR. The sample yields tens of thousands of clones, almost 97% seen once. The CDR3 consists of 15 residues. The V and J ends lost 6 bases and 0 bases respectively, with 9 bases between them. The germline CDR1 and CDR2 sequences are LNHDA and SQIVND (reference sequence). J is TRBJ2-6 and V is TRBV19; TRBD1 might be the D (6 bases). The specimen was T cells isolated from PBMCs. The clonotype was recovered from a human donor in good health. CDR3 DNA sequence: TGTGCCAGTAGAAGGGGGAGCTCTGGGGCCAACGTCCTGACTTTC. Translating gives CASRRGSSGANVLTF.